The 30 T cell receptor beta chains below all came from one sample that was sequenced in a study of early T cells in non-severe SARS-CoV-2 infection. Using its own MiXCR run on the 5' RACE reads, TCRdb lists one record per CDR3 protein. Found here are approximately 98,000 distinct CDR3 sequences, around 10% of them singletons; the top ten hold around 2.9%. Material for sequencing was whole blood. These receptors originate from an adult who was a healthcare worker with PCR-confirmed SARS-CoV-2 infection or an uninfected control (not recorded which).

This clonotype was counted at least ten times. CDR3 DNA: TGTGCCAGCAGCTTGGACAGGGGAATCGTAGGGGGCTACACCTTC. This sequence encodes CASSLDRGIVGGYTF. The chain carries TRBV7-2 and TRBJ1-2; 9 bases are a match to TRBD1. This CDR3 has 15 amino acids. Trimming removed 3 bases from V and 8 bases from J; junction bases left unmatched: 10. From germline, CDR1 is SGHTA and CDR2 FQGNSA.

In this sample, this clonotype turned up many times. The chain carries TRBV27 and TRBJ2-3; the D gene is possibly TRBD2 (6 bases). CDR3 length: 17 residues. The V gene lost 7 bases and the J gene lost 6 bases, with 26 bases spanning the gap. Germline values: CDR1 MNHEY, CDR2 SMNVEV (reference sequence). CDR3 bases: TGTGCCAGCACCCCCATAGCGGTGATTACAGGTGGGGATACGCAGTATTTT. It is translated as CASTPIAVITGGDTQYF.

The chain employs TRBV12-3 or TRBV12-4 and TRBJ2-7, with TRBD1 identical over 8 bases. This CDR3 is built from 15 residues. The ends lost 3 bases at V and 4 bases at J; junction bases unmatched: 8. For the CDR3, the DNA is TGTGCCAGCAGTTTGAGGTTGCAGGGGGCTTACGAGCAGTACTTC. Its translation: CASSLRLQGAYEQYF.

V gene TRBV6-1 combines with J gene TRBJ2-3; TRBD2 agrees at 8 bases. This CDR3 spans 10 amino acids. The V gene's germline CDR1 is MNHNS and CDR2 SASEGT. The V segment lost 7 bases and the J segment 14 bases; nucleotides outside the gene matches: 5. CDR3 bases: TGTGCCAGCACCGGCGGGGGGCCGTATTTT. Translation: CASTGGGPYF.

This clonotype was seen repeatedly, ten times or more. The chain uses TRBV7-6 and TRBJ2-1; 10 nucleotides align to TRBD2. Germline CDR1 reads SGHVS; CDR2 reads FNYEAQ. The CDR3 is made up of 22 amino acids. The V segment lost 0 bases and the J segment 0 bases; nucleotides outside the gene matches: 17. CDR3 in amino acids: CASSLASYSLAGVPSSYNEQFF. DNA of the CDR3: TGTGCCAGCAGCTTAGCCTCCTATAGTCTAGCGGGGGTCCCCAGCTCCTACAATGAGCAGTTCTTC.

This clonotype was counted ten times or more. In nucleotides, the CDR3 is TGTGCCAGCAGTCGTATTTCCGGGACAGGGAGTGGAAACACCATATATTTT. This gives the protein CASSRISGTGSGNTIYF. J is TRBJ1-3 and V is TRBV6-6, with 9 bases fitting TRBD1. Germline V CDR1 and CDR2: MNHNY, SVGAGI (reference sequence). With V trimmed by 5 bases and J by 3 bases, 11 bases remained unmatched. CDR3 size: 17 residues.

This chain connects TRBV5-1 to TRBJ2-1, with D unclear. Germline V CDR1 and CDR2: SGHRS, YFSETQ. Trimming removed 1 base at V and 9 bases at J, with 5 bases between. This CDR3 has 11 residues. The CDR3 region has the DNA TGCGCCAGCAGCTTGCAGAGTGAGCAGTTCTTC. It is translated as CASSLQSEQFF.

This chain connects TRBV29-1 to TRBJ1-4, with D possibly TRBD1 on 6 matching bases. CDR3 length equals 12 residues. Trimming stripped 7 bases from V and 2 bases from J, with 8 bases between. Germline CDR1 reads SQVTM; CDR2 reads ANQGSEA. Here the CDR3 reads CSGGGTNEKLFF. The CDR3, as DNA: TGCAGCGGAGGGGGGACTAATGAAAAACTGTTTTTT.

The chain has TRBV28 and TRBJ1-2; the match to TRBD1 covers 9 bases. The CDR3 extends over 13 amino acids. Trimming cost V 11 bases and J 7 bases; bases outside gene matches: 11. CDR1 is MDHEN and CDR2 is SYDVKM in the germline V gene. The CDR3 spells CASISGQGSGYTF. CDR3 nucleotides: TGTGCCTCGATATCGGGACAGGGTAGTGGCTACACCTTC.

The chain uses TRBV10-3 and TRBJ2-2, with D possibly matching TRBD1 (6 bases). Between the trimmed V and J ends, which lost 6 bases and 0 bases, there was a span of 8 bases. The length of the CDR3 is 14 residues. The V gene's germline CDR1 is ENHRY and CDR2 SYGVKD. This CDR3 is CAIRRQANTGELFF. The CDR3 coding sequence is TGTGCCATCAGGAGACAGGCGAACACCGGGGAGCTGTTTTTT.

The chain recombines TRBV11-3 with TRBJ1-2, with 9 bases that match TRBD1. V dropped 2 bases and J dropped 5; count of bases not matched to a gene: 3. This CDR3 has 14 amino acids. Germline V gene data show CDR1 as SGHNT and CDR2 as YENEEA. The CDR3, as DNA: TGTGCCAGCAGCTTATCACAGGGGGCTTATGGCTACACCTTC. It codes for CASSLSQGAYGYTF.

This clonotype was seen ten or more times. This chain joins TRBV6-4 and TRBJ2-2, with 13 bases fitting TRBD2. Germline-derived CDR1 and CDR2 are MRHNA and SNTAGT. This CDR3 has 15 residues. J lost 4 bases, V lost 6 bases, and 2 bases had no gene match. The CDR3 is CASRRLAGGTGELFF. The CDR3 nucleotides are TGTGCCAGCAGAAGACTAGCGGGGGGCACCGGGGAGCTGTTTTTT.

This chain uses TRBV6-5 with TRBJ1-5, with a possible D match to TRBD1 (5 bases). This CDR3 is 14 amino acids long. V was shortened by 3 bases and J by 6 bases, with 12 bases between the two germline ends. Germline lookup yields CDR1 MNHEY and CDR2 SVGAGI. CDR3 protein: CASSYRGVGQPQHF. Written as DNA, the CDR3 is TGTGCCAGCAGTTATAGAGGGGTCGGTCAGCCCCAGCATTTT.

V gene TRBV19 combines with J gene TRBJ2-1; perhaps TRBD1 as D (5 bases). Germline V lookup: CDR1 LNHDA, CDR2 SQIVND (reference sequence). The V gene lost 1 base and the J gene lost 4 bases, with 14 bases spanning the gap. This CDR3 has 16 residues. CDR3 bases: TGTGCCAGTAGTATAGGGGGCGTAAGGTGGTACAATGAGCAGTTCTTC. The encoded protein is CASSIGGVRWYNEQFF.

This clonotype was seen repeatedly, ten times or more. This CDR3 is CSARAGLHTSTDTQYF. The CDR3 bases are TGCAGTGCTAGAGCGGGACTGCACACTAGCACAGATACGCAGTATTTT. The rearrangement joins TRBV20-1 to TRBJ2-3; D perhaps matches TRBD2 (6 bases). The germline V gene encodes CDR1 DFQATT and CDR2 SNEGSKA (reference sequence). This CDR3 has 16 amino acids. Trimming left V 1 base short and J 0 bases short, with 14 bases between.

This clonotype turned up a few times. V gene TRBV29-1 combines with J gene TRBJ2-1; 7 bases map to TRBD1. The CDR3 covers 14 residues. Trimming removed 4 bases from V and 5 bases from J; junction bases left unmatched: 8. Germline V gene data show CDR1 as SQVTM and CDR2 as ANQGSEA. This chain's CDR3 is CSVGPYRGDNEQFF. DNA of the CDR3: TGCAGCGTTGGGCCGTACAGGGGCGACAATGAGCAGTTCTTC.

V and J are TRBV11-2 and TRBJ2-5; 11 bases line up with TRBD2. The CDR3 is made up of 17 amino acids. J lost 1 base, V lost 5 bases, and 9 bases had no gene match. Germline values: CDR1 SGHAT, CDR2 FQNNGV. DNA for the CDR3: TGTGCCAGCAGCAGAGCCGGGACTAGCGGACCCCAAGAGACCCAGTACTTC. Translated: CASSRAGTSGPQETQYF.

The V gene is TRBV12-3 or TRBV12-4, the J gene TRBJ1-1; the D is unclear. The CDR3 runs to 13 residues. Trimming removed 0 bases at V and 6 bases at J, with 8 bases between. CDR3 in DNA: TGTGCCAGCAGTTTAGCCCTTAGCGCTGAAGCTTTCTTT. This codes for CASSLALSAEAFF.

The chain employs TRBV6-6 and TRBJ2-7, with 7 nucleotides matching TRBD1. Germline assignment: CDR1 MNHNY and CDR2 SVGAGI (reference sequence). After removal of 5 bases from V and 5 bases from J, the junction contained 3 bases not matched to a gene. The CDR3 is 12 residues long. This CDR3 reads CASSPQGNEQYF. The CDR3 DNA reads TGTGCCAGCAGTCCACAGGGGAACGAGCAGTACTTC.

This clonotype showed up many times. The chain carries TRBV12-3 or TRBV12-4 and TRBJ2-1, with D perhaps assigned TRBD1 or TRBD2 (5 bases each). There are 14 residues in the CDR3. V was cut by 8 bases and J by 2 bases, with 13 bases left in between. The CDR3 region has the DNA TGTGCCAGCCGTGGGACGGATACCTACAATGAGCAGTTCTTC. Amino acid sequence: CASRGTDTYNEQFF.

This clonotype occurred a few times. V gene TRBV5-1 combines with J gene TRBJ2-1, with 9 bases that match TRBD1. Germline assignment: CDR1 SGHRS and CDR2 YFSETQ. This CDR3 region has 17 residues. V dropped 1 base and J dropped 1; count of bases not matched to a gene: 6. The CDR3 loop reads CASSLPRTGVSYNEQFF. Written as DNA, the CDR3 is TGCGCCAGCAGCTTGCCCCGGACAGGGGTGTCCTACAATGAGCAGTTCTTC. The full variable domain, with the rest looked up from reference TRBV5-1 and TRBJ2-1, is KAGVTQTPRYLIKTRGQQVTLSCSPISGHRSVSWYQQTPGQGLQFLFEYFSETQRNKGNFPGRFSGRQFSNSRSEMNVSTLELGDSALYLCASSLPRTGVSYNEQFFGPGTRLTVL.

This clonotype came up many times. The chain joins TRBV5-6 to TRBJ2-1, with 7 positions matching TRBD2. The trim removed 4 bases at V and 0 bases at J, leaving 10 bases unmatched. The CDR3 is 17 amino acids. Germline-derived CDR1 and CDR2 are SGHDT and YYEEEE. The CDR3 DNA reads TGTGCCAGCAGCCGTACCCACGGGGGGAGCTCCTACAATGAGCAGTTCTTC. Its protein is CASSRTHGGSSYNEQFF.

This clonotype was counted only a few times. The chain couples TRBV7-6 to TRBJ2-5; 9 bases are shared with TRBD1. CDR3 length: 15 amino acids. Trimming took 3 bases from V and 4 from J; bases not matched to a gene: 6. CDR1 SGHVS and CDR2 FNYEAQ come from the germline V gene. DNA of the CDR3: TGTGCCAGCAGCTTTAACAGGGGGCCGTTAGAGACCCAGTACTTC. Amino acid sequence: CASSFNRGPLETQYF.

The chain has TRBV19 and TRBJ2-2; TRBD1 agrees at 8 bases. The CDR3 loop spans 15 amino acids. Per germline, CDR1 LNHDA and CDR2 SQIVND (reference sequence). With V trimmed by 8 bases and J by 6 bases, 11 bases remained unmatched. This CDR3 reads CASGRQGLGPGELFF. Here the CDR3 DNA reads TGTGCCAGTGGCAGACAGGGGCTGGGCCCCGGGGAGCTGTTTTTT.

In this sample, this clonotype turned up a few times. The chain links TRBV9 to TRBJ1-1; D may be TRBD1 (6 bases). The germline gives CDR1 SGDLS, CDR2 YYNGEE. The V and J ends lost 4 bases and 5 bases respectively, with 18 bases between them. This CDR3 contains 15 residues. The CDR3 is CASSLHPQGRTEAFF. The CDR3 coding sequence is TGTGCCAGCAGCCTTCATCCACAGGGAAGGACTGAAGCTTTCTTT.

This clonotype was detected only a few times. The chain employs TRBV6-5 and TRBJ1-3; no clear D gene. The CDR3 spans 16 residues. Germline lookup yields CDR1 MNHEY and CDR2 SVGAGI. Trimming took off 4 bases at V and 0 bases at J, with 13 bases between the two ends. The DNA of the CDR3 is TGTGCCAGCAGTTCCAACACCCCGAGCTCTGGAAACACCATATATTTT. Residues: CASSSNTPSSGNTIYF.

This clonotype was detected many times. The J gene is TRBJ2-6, the V gene TRBV11-2; D may be TRBD1 or TRBD2 (5 bases each). Germline loops: CDR1 SGHAT, CDR2 FQNNGV. This CDR3 has 16 residues. Trimming shortened V by 9 bases and J by 3 bases, and 18 bases separated the two germline ends. CDR3 coding DNA: TGTGCCAGAGGGGAGCCCTTGGGACGTGGGGCCAACGTCCTGACTTTC. It yields the protein CARGEPLGRGANVLTF.

The CDR3 protein is CASSWGGRYIQYF. The CDR3 DNA follows: TGTGCCAGCAGCTGGGGGGGCCGGTACATTCAGTACTTC. This chain links TRBV7-9 with TRBJ2-4; D might be TRBD2 (7 bases). The CDR3 contains 13 residues. In germline, CDR1 is SEHNR, CDR2 FQNEAQ (reference sequence). The V end lost 4 bases, the J end lost 8 bases, and 12 bases lay between the germline ends.

This clonotype has ten or more counts. The J gene is TRBJ2-1, the V gene TRBV11-2; the D is unclear. The CDR3 consists of 14 residues. V dropped 2 bases and J dropped 6 bases, with 11 bases sitting between them. The germline V gene has CDR1 SGHAT and CDR2 FQNNGV. CDR3 sequence (DNA): TGTGCCAGCAGCTTAACCGCTCCAGGCAATGAGCAGTTCTTC. Protein: CASSLTAPGNEQFF.

The rearrangement links TRBV6-4 to TRBJ1-2, with a tentative D call TRBD1 (5 bases). The CDR3 contains 14 residues. Germline CDR1 is MRHNA and CDR2 is SNTAGT. The V gene lost 0 bases and the J gene lost 13 bases, with 18 bases spanning the gap. DNA for the CDR3: TGTGCCAGCAGTGACTCGAGCTGGAGGCAGGGACTCACCTTC. Its translation: CASSDSSWRQGLTF.